One and the same sample provided the 18 T cell receptor beta chains below, sequenced in a study of T-cell reconstitution after alpha-beta-depleted transplantation in children. Preparing the TCRbeta library involved the use of unique molecular identifiers. From the PCR reads, TCRdb called clonotypes with MiXCR, one entry per CDR3 protein. The data show about a million distinct CDR3 sequences, with about 26% seen just once and under 30% held by the top ten. Sequencing used PBMCs, mostly from graft donor cells, obtained 360 days after TCRalphabeta/CD19-depleted stem cell transplant. Receptors were obtained from a boy younger than two who had a stem cell transplant for SCID, so the T cells may come from the graft donor.

This sequence joins TRBV9 and TRBJ2-1; maybe TRBD1 (6 bases). Germline V lookup: CDR1 SGDLS, CDR2 YYNGEE. V dropped 4 bases and J dropped 10 bases, with 15 bases sitting between them. This CDR3 is built from 13 residues. The CDR3 protein is CASSPLQGREQFF. The CDR3 coding sequence is TGTGCCAGCAGCCCATTACAGGGTCGGGAGCAGTTCTTC.

This clonotype occurred a few times. As DNA, the CDR3 is TGCGCCAGCAGCTTCGACAGTTCTGGGGCCAACGTCCTGACTTTC. Translating it yields CASSFDSSGANVLTF. The chain employs TRBV5-1 and TRBJ2-6; tentative D call: TRBD1 (5 bases). Germline V gives CDR1 SGHRS, CDR2 YFSETQ. CDR3 length: 15 residues. V shed 2 bases and J shed 1 base, with 7 bases lying between them. Complete variable domain (other parts from reference TRBV5-1 and TRBJ2-6): KAGVTQTPRYLIKTRGQQVTLSCSPISGHRSVSWYQQTPGQGLQFLFEYFSETQRNKGNFPGRFSGRQFSNSRSEMNVSTLELGDSALYLCASSFDSSGANVLTFGAGSRLTVL.

The chain uses TRBV5-6 and TRBJ2-4; 11 nucleotides match TRBD1. The CDR3 extends over 16 amino acids. Germline values: CDR1 SGHDT, CDR2 YYEEEE. Trimming removed 4 bases from V and 1 base from J; junction bases left unmatched: 4. DNA of the CDR3: TGTGCCAGCAGCCGGGACAGGGGGGTGGCCAAAAACATTCAGTACTTC. It encodes CASSRDRGVAKNIQYF. Together with reference TRBV5-6 and TRBJ2-4, the CDR3 gives the full variable domain: DAGVTQSPTHLIKTRGQQVTLRCSPKSGHDTVSWYQQALGQGPQFIFQYYEEEERQRGNFPDRFSGHQFPNYSSELNVNALLLGDSALYLCASSRDRGVAKNIQYFGAGTRLSVL.

The V and J genes are TRBV7-6 and TRBJ1-6; 7 nucleotides match TRBD1. After removal of 0 bases from V and 2 bases from J, the junction contained 7 bases not matched to a gene. From germline, CDR1 is SGHVS and CDR2 FNYEAQ. The CDR3 length is 18 residues. The CDR3 loop reads CASSLAPTGTAYNSPLHF. DNA of the CDR3: TGTGCCAGCAGCTTAGCCCCGACCGGGACAGCCTATAATTCACCCCTCCACTTT. Together with reference TRBV7-6 and TRBJ1-6, the CDR3 gives the full variable domain: GAGVSQSPRYKVTKRGQDVALRCDPISGHVSLYWYRQALGQGPEFLTYFNYEAQQDKSGLPNDRFSAERPEGSISTLTIQRTEQRDSAMYRCASSLAPTGTAYNSPLHFGNGTRLTVT.

This clonotype has just one count. V gene TRBV9 combines with J gene TRBJ1-1; 8 nucleotides line up with TRBD1. CDR3 length: 15 residues. Germline V CDR1 and CDR2: SGDLS, YYNGEE. Trimming at V came to 3 bases and at J to 3 bases, leaving 7 bases not matched to a gene. CDR3 bases: TGTGCCAGCAGCGACCCAGGGGGCTCGTACACTGAAGCTTTCTTT. As protein: CASSDPGGSYTEAFF.

This clonotype was observed a handful of times. The chain couples TRBV30 to TRBJ2-3; D not resolved. Germline V CDR1 and CDR2: GTSNPN, SVGIG (reference sequence). The CDR3 contains 14 residues. Trimming stripped 2 bases from V and 2 bases from J, with 11 bases between. CDR3 coding DNA: TGTGCCTGGAGTCCCTGGGCTCTCACAGATACGCAGTATTTT. Translation gives CAWSPWALTDTQYF.

The chain employs TRBV5-1 and TRBJ2-3, with D possibly matching TRBD2 (6 bases). Trimming took 0 bases from V and 5 from J, leaving 10 bases between them. This CDR3 has 14 residues. The germline V gene encodes CDR1 SGHRS and CDR2 YFSETQ. In nucleotides, the CDR3 is TGCGCCAGCAGCTTGGTTCCTAGCGTAGATACGCAGTATTTT. Its protein product is CASSLVPSVDTQYF.

The chain carries TRBV12-3 or TRBV12-4 and TRBJ2-7; D is possibly TRBD1 or TRBD2 (5 bases each). The CDR3 has 15 residues. With 7 bases removed from V and 3 bases from J, the gap between germline ends came to 19 bases. This chain's CDR3 is CASTWGWGEGYEQYF. DNA for the CDR3: TGTGCCAGCACCTGGGGCTGGGGCGAGGGCTACGAGCAGTACTTC.

The rearrangement joins TRBV6-6 to TRBJ2-7; D might be TRBD1 (5 bases). Germline V gives CDR1 MNHNY, CDR2 SVGAGI (reference sequence). Trimming pared 2 bases from V and 4 bases from J, leaving 9 bases between. This CDR3 has 13 amino acids. CDR3 sequence: CASSYDRLYEQYF. DNA for the CDR3: TGTGCCAGCAGTTACGACAGATTATACGAGCAGTACTTC.

In DNA form, the CDR3 reads TGTGCCAGCAGTTTTCTGAGCTCCAATCAGCCCCAGCATTTT. Amino acid sequence: CASSFLSSNQPQHF. This chain links TRBV28 with TRBJ1-5; unclear D gene. Germline V gene sequence: CDR1 MDHEN, CDR2 SYDVKM. The CDR3 extends over 14 amino acids. Trimming took 3 bases from V and 3 from J, leaving 9 bases between them. Full variable domain (rest looked up from reference TRBV28 and TRBJ1-5): DVKVTQSSRYLVKRTGEKVFLECVQDMDHENMFWYRQDPGLGLRLIYFSYDVKMKEKGDIPEGYSVSREKKERFSLILESASTNQTSMYLCASSFLSSNQPQHFGDGTRLSIL.

This clonotype was seen a few times. The V and J genes are TRBV24-1 and TRBJ2-7; D is unresolved. V dropped 4 bases and J dropped 6 bases, with 12 bases sitting between them. Germline V gives CDR1 KGHDR, CDR2 SFDVKD. The CDR3 runs to 13 residues. This CDR3 is CATSDAGPSEQYF. CDR3 sequence (DNA): TGTGCCACCAGTGACGCTGGGCCATCCGAGCAGTACTTC.

The rearrangement joins TRBV4-1 to TRBJ2-5; the match to TRBD1 covers 11 bases. This CDR3 spans 15 amino acids. The J segment lost 4 bases and the V segment lost 4 bases, leaving 5 bases of the junction unmatched. Germline V lookup: CDR1 MGHRA, CDR2 YSYEKL. In DNA form, the CDR3 reads TGCGCCAGCAGCCCGGGACAGGGGGTGGGAGAGACCCAGTACTTC. Its translation: CASSPGQGVGETQYF.

In its sample, this clonotype was seen a few times. V usage is TRBV12-3 or TRBV12-4 and J usage is TRBJ2-3; D possibly corresponds to TRBD1 (5 bases). Trimming took off 2 bases at V and 1 base at J, with 10 bases between the two ends. The CDR3 consists of 15 residues. The CDR3 DNA reads TGTGCCAGCAGTTTAATCAGGGTCCGCACAGATACGCAGTATTTT. Its translation is CASSLIRVRTDTQYF.

This clonotype was picked up a small number of times. This chain joins TRBV10-3 and TRBJ2-5, with 8 bases fitting TRBD2. V lost 6 bases, J lost 4 bases, and 7 bases stayed unmatched. CDR3 size: 14 residues. Germline V gene lookup returns CDR1 ENHRY and CDR2 SYGVKD. The CDR3 DNA is TGTGCCATCAGCCCCGGGGGGGTTGCAGAGACCCAGTACTTC. Translation gives CAISPGGVAETQYF.

This clonotype showed up just a few times. This chain connects TRBV5-1 to TRBJ2-1; no firm D call. The V and J ends lost 1 base and 6 bases respectively, with 14 bases between them. The CDR3 runs 15 residues. Looked up from germline, CDR1 is SGHRS and CDR2 is YFSETQ. CDR3 residues: CASSLNAGSINEQFF. The CDR3 DNA is TGCGCCAGCAGCTTGAACGCAGGATCGATCAATGAGCAGTTCTTC.

This clonotype has just a few counts. This chain joins TRBV11-2 and TRBJ2-3; 13 bases are a match to TRBD2. Germline V gene data show CDR1 as SGHAT and CDR2 as FQNNGV. This CDR3 is built from 20 residues. The junction had 13 bases not matched to a gene; V was cut back by 3 bases and J by 1 base. CDR3 loop: CASSFRTSGGARVGTDTQYF. DNA of the CDR3: TGTGCCAGCAGCTTCAGGACTAGCGGGGGCGCGCGGGTGGGCACAGATACGCAGTATTTT. The complete variable domain, with remaining parts taken from reference TRBV11-2 and TRBJ2-3, reads EAGVAQSPRYKIIEKRQSVAFWCNPISGHATLYWYQQILGQGPKLLIQFQNNGVVDDSQLPKDRFSAERLKGVDSTLKIQPAKLEDSAVYLCASSFRTSGGARVGTDTQYFGPGTRLTVL.

The sample holds a few counts of this clonotype. The CDR3 DNA reads as TGTGCCACCAGCAGAGTCAGGGGTGTTGCCGGGGAGCTGTTTTTT. Its translation: CATSRVRGVAGELFF. The V gene is TRBV15, the J gene TRBJ2-2; TRBD1 might be the D (6 bases). Trimming took off 1 base at V and 6 bases at J, with 12 bases between the two ends. The germline V gene has CDR1 LNHNV and CDR2 YYDKDF (reference sequence). The CDR3 loop spans 15 amino acids. Supplemented by reference TRBV15 and TRBJ2-2, the full variable domain reads DAMVIQNPRYQVTQFGKPVTLSCSQTLNHNVMYWYQQKSSQAPKLLFHYYDKDFNNEADTPDNFQSRRPNTSFCFLDIRSPGLGDTAMYLCATSRVRGVAGELFFGEGSRLTVL.

This chain joins TRBV9 and TRBJ2-7; D is tentatively TRBD1 or TRBD2 (6 bases each). CDR1 is SGDLS and CDR2 is YYNGEE in the germline V gene. The V end was cut by 0 bases, the J end by 2 bases, with 12 bases between. CDR3 length: 15 amino acids. CDR3 amino acids: CASSVDEGGPYEQYF. For the CDR3, the DNA is TGTGCCAGCAGCGTAGATGAGGGGGGCCCCTACGAGCAGTACTTC.